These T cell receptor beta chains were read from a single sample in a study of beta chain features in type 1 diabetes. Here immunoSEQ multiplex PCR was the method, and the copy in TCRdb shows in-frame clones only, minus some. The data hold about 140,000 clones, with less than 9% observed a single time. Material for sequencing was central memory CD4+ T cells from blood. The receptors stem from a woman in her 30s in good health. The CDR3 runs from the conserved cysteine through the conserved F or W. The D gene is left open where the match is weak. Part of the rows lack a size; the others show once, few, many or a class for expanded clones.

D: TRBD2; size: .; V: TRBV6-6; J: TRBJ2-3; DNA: TGTGCCAGCAGTAACCCGGGACTAGCGGGAGATACGCAGTATTTT; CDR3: CASSNPGLAGDTQYF
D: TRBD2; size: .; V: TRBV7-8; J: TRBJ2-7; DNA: TGTGCCAGCAGCTTGGAACGGACTAGCGGGCATGAGCAGTACTTC; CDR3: CASSLERTSGHEQYF
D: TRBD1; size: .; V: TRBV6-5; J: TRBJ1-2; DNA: TGTGCCAGCAGTTACGAAGGGACAGGAATCTATGGCTACACCTTC; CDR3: CASSYEGTGIYGYTF
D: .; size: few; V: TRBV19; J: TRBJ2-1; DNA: TGTGCCAGTAGTGGGAGATCAGGCTCCTACAATGAGCAGTTCTTC; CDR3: CASSGRSGSYNEQFF
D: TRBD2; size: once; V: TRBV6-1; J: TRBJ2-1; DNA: TGTGCCAGCAGTGAACGCCTGGCTAGCGGCCGGATTTACAATGAGCAGTTCTTC; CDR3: CASSERLASGRIYNEQFF
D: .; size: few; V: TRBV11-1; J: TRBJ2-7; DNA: TGTGCCAGCAGCTTAGTCCGAGGCTACGAGCAGTACTTC; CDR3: CASSLVRGYEQYF
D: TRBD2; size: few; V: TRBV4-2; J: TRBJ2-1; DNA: TGTGCCAGCAGCCAAGGAGAGGGAGGGTCCTACAATGAGCAGTTCTTC; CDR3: CASSQGEGGSYNEQFF
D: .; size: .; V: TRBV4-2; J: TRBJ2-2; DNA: TGTGCCAGCAGCCAAGTAGGCAGGGGGAGGACCGGGGAGCTGTTTTTT; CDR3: CASSQVGRGRTGELFF
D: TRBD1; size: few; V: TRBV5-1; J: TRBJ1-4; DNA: TGCGCCAGCAGCTTGCTCCCGGGACAGGGACCAACTAATGAAAAACTGTTTTTT; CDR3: CASSLLPGQGPTNEKLFF
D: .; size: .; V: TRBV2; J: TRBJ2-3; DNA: TGTGCCAGCAGTGCGGTCGCGACTTTCAGCACAGATACGCAGTATTTT; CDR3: CASSAVATFSTDTQYF
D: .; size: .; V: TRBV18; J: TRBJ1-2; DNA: TGTGCCAGCTCACCAGCGGCATTTGAGGGCTATGGCTACACCTTC; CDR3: CASSPAAFEGYGYTF
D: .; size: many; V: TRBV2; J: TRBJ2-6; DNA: TGTGCCAGCAGTGCGCGCTCTGGGGCCAACGTCCTGACTTTC; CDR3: CASSARSGANVLTF
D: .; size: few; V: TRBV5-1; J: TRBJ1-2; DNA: TGCGCCAGACAGGAACCTAACTATGGCTACACCTTC; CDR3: CARQEPNYGYTF
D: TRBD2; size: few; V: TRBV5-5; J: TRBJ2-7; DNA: TGTGCCAGCAGCCTCGGACTAGCGGGCTCCTACGAGCAGTACTTC; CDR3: CASSLGLAGSYEQYF
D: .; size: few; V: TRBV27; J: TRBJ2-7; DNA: TGTGCCAGCAGTCCTCGGGTAGCGGAACAATACGAGCAGTACTTC; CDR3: CASSPRVAEQYEQYF
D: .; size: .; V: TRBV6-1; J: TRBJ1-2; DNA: TGTGCCAGCGGGCTGGGCGGGGGCTACACCTTC; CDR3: CASGLGGGYTF
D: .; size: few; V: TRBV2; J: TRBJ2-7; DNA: TGTGCCAGCAGTCCCTCGGGTTACGAGCAGTACTTC; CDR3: CASSPSGYEQYF
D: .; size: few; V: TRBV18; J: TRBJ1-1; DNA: TGTGCCAGCTCACAAAGGCAGACAGGAAACACTGAAGCTTTCTTT; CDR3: CASSQRQTGNTEAFF
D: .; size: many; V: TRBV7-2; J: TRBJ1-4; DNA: TGTGCCAGCAGCGCCGGCGGTCCTAATGAAAAACTGTTTTTT; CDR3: CASSAGGPNEKLFF
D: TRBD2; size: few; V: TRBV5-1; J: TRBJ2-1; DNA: TGCGCCAGCAGCTCCGGGACTAGCGGAAACAATGAGCAGTTCTTC; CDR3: CASSSGTSGNNEQFF
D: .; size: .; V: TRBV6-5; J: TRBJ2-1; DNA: TGTGCCAGCAGTTACGTCTCGGGGGTTGCTGGCAATGAGCAGTTCTTC; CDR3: CASSYVSGVAGNEQFF
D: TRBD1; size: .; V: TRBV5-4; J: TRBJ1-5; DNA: TGTGCCAGCAGCTCCGGACAGGATTATCAGCCCCAGCATTTT; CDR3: CASSSGQDYQPQHF
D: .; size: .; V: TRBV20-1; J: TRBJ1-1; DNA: TGCAGTGCTAGTGTAGCTTTTGAAGCTTTCTTT; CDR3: CSASVAFEAFF
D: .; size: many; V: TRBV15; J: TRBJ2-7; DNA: TGTGCCACCAGCAGAGCTATCGGGTCGGTGCAGTACTTC; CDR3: CATSRAIGSVQYF
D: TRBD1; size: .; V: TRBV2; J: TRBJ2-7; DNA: TGTGCCAGCAGCGCCCGACAGGGGGGTTTGAGGGACGAGCAGTACTTC; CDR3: CASSARQGGLRDEQYF
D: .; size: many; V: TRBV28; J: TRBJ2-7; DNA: TGTGCCAGCAGTTTAAGGACAGTCACCTACGAGCAGTACTTC; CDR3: CASSLRTVTYEQYF
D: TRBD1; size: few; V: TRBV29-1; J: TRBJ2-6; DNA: TGCAGCGTTGAGTCCTGGGGACAGGGCCAATCTGGGGCCAACGTCCTGACTTTC; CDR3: CSVESWGQGQSGANVLTF
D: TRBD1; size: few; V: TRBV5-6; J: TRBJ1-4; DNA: TGTGCCAGCAGCCAACTCGGACAGGACGCGAAAAATGAAAAACTGTTTTTT; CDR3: CASSQLGQDAKNEKLFF
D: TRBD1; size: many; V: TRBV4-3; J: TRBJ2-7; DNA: TGCGCCAGCAGCCAACGTACGGGACAGGGGACCTACGAGCAGTACTTC; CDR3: CASSQRTGQGTYEQYF
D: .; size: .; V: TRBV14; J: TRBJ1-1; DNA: TGTGCCAGCAGCCAAGATTTACGGACTGAAGCTTTCTTT; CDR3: CASSQDLRTEAFF
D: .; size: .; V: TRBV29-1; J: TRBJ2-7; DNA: TGCAGCGTCGAAGAGTCAGGAACCTACGAGCAGTACTTC; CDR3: CSVEESGTYEQYF
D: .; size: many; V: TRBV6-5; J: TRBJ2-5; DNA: TGTGCCAGCAGGGCATATACCCAAGAGACCCAGTACTTC; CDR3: CASRAYTQETQYF
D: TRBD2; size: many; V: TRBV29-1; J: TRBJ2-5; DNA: TGCAGCGTTGAGCGGGAGGGCCGAGAGACCCAGTACTTC; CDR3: CSVEREGRETQYF
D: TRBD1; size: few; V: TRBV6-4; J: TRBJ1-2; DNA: TGTGCCAGCAGCGGACAGGGGGACTATGGCTACACCTTC; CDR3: CASSGQGDYGYTF
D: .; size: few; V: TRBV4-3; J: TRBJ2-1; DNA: TGCGCCAGCAGCCAAGATAGGGACTCCTTAATTGGTGAGCAGTTCTTC; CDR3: CASSQDRDSLIGEQFF
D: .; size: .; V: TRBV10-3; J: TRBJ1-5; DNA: TGTGCCATCAGTGAGTCGAACGGACGGGAGGCCCAGCATTTT; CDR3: CAISESNGREAQHF
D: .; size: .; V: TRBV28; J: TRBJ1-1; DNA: TGTGCCAGCAGACGGCGGGGGGGAATAAGGGATATTATCATGAACACTGAAGCTTTCTTT; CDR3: CASRRRGGIRDIIMNTEAFF
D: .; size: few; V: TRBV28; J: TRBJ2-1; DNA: TGTGCCAGCAATAGAGCGCAGAGCTCCTACAATGAGCAGTTCTTC; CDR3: CASNRAQSSYNEQFF
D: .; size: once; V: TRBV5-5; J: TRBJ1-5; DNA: TGTGCCAGCAGCTTGGGCTCCCTCTGGGCGGGTCAGCCCCAGCATTTT; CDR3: CASSLGSLWAGQPQHF
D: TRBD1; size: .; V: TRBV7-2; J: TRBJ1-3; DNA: TGTGCCAGCAGGCAAGGACAGGCGGCTGGAAACACCATATATTTT; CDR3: CASRQGQAAGNTIYF
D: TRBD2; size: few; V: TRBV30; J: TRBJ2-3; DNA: TGTGCCTGGAGTGTACGCTCTAGCGGGAGAGGCACAGATACGCAGTATTTT; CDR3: CAWSVRSSGRGTDTQYF
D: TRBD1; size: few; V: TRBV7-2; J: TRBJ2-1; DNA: TGTGCCAGCAGCCGTCAACAGGGGGCGATCTACAATGAGCAGTTCTTC; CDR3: CASSRQQGAIYNEQFF
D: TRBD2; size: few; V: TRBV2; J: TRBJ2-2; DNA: TGTGCCAGCAAGGTAGCGGGGGTAAGGACCGGGGAGCTGTTTTTT; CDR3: CASKVAGVRTGELFF
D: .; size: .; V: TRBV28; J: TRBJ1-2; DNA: TGTGCCAGCATCGACTCAGGGATTGGCTACACCTTC; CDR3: CASIDSGIGYTF
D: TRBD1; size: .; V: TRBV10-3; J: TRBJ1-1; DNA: TGTGCCATCAGTGTCGAGGGGGCTAACACTGAAGCTTTCTTT; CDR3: CAISVEGANTEAFF